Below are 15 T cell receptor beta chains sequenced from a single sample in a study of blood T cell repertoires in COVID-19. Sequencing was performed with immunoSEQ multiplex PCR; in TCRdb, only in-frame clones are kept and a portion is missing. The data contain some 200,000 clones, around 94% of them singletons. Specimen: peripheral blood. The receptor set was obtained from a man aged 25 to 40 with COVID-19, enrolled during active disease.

CDR3 bases: TGCAGCGTTGAAGTAGCACGGAACTATGGCTACACCTTC. Its translation: CSVEVARNYGYTF. The chain has TRBV29-1 and TRBJ1-2; no clear D. The CDR3 length is 13 residues. Germline CDR1 is SQVTM and CDR2 is ANQGSEA. Trimming took off 1 base at V and 2 bases at J, with 8 bases between the two ends.

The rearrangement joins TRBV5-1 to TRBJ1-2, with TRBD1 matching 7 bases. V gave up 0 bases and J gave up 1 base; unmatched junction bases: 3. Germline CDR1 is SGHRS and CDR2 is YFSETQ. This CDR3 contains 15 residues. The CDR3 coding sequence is TGCGCCAGCAGCTTGGGACAGGGTGTTAACTATGGCTACACCTTC. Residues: CASSLGQGVNYGYTF.

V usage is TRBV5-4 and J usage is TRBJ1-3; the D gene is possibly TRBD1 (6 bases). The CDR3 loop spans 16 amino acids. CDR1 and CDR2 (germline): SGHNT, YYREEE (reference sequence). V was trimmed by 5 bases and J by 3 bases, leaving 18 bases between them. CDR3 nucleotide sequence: TGTGCCAGCAGTCCCGCGGGGGGCGGTCATGGAAACACCATATATTTT. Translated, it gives CASSPAGGGHGNTIYF.

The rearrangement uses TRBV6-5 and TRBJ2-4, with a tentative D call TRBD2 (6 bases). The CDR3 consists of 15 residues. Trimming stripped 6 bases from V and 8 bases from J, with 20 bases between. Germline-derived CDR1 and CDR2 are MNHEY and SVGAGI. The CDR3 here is CASSPQWRERDIQYF. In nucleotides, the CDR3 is TGTGCCAGCAGCCCCCAATGGAGGGAAAGGGACATTCAGTACTTC.

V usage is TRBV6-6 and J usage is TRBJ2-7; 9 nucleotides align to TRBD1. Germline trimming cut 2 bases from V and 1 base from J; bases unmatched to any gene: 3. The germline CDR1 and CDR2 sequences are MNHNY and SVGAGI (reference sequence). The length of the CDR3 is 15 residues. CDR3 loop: CASSYGGQGSYEQYF. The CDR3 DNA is TGTGCCAGCAGTTACGGGGGACAGGGATCCTACGAGCAGTACTTC.

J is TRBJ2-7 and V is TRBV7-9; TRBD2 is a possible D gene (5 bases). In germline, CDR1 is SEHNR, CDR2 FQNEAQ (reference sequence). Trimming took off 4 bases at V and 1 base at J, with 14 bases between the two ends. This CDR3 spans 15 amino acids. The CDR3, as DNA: TGTGCCAGCAGCTCGGGGTCCTACCCTTCCTACGAGCAGTACTTC. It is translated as CASSSGSYPSYEQYF.

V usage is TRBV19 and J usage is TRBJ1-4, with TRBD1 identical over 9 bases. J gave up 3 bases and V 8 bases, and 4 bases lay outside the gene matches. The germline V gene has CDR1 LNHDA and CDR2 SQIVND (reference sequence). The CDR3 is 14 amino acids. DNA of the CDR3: TGTGCCAGTGGACAGGGGTCCCCTAATGAAAAACTGTTTTTT. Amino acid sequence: CASGQGSPNEKLFF. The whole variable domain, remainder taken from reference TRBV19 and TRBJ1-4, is DGGITQSPKYLFRKEGQNVTLSCEQNLNHDAMYWYRQDPGQGLRLIYYSQIVNDFQKGDIAEGYSVSREKKESFPLTVTSAQKNPTAFYLCASGQGSPNEKLFFGSGTQLSVL.

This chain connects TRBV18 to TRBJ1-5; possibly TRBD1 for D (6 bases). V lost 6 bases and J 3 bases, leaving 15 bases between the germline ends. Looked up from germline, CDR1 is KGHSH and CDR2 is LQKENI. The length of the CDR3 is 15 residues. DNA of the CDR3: TGTGCCAGCTCCCCCGATACAGGGTTCAATCAGCCCCAGCATTTT. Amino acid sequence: CASSPDTGFNQPQHF.

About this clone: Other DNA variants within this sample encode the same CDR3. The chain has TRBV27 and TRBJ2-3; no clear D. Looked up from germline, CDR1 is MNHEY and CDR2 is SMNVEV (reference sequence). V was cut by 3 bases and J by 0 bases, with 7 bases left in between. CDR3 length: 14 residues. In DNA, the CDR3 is TGTGCCAGCAGTTTTGTCTCTAGCACAGATACGCAGTATTTT. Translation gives CASSFVSSTDTQYF.

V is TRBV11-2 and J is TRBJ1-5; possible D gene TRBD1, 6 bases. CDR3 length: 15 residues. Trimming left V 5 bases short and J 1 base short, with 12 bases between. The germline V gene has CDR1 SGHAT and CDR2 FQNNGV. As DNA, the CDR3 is TGTGCCAGCAGCCCAGACAGGAGGAGCAATCAGCCCCAGCATTTT. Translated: CASSPDRRSNQPQHF.

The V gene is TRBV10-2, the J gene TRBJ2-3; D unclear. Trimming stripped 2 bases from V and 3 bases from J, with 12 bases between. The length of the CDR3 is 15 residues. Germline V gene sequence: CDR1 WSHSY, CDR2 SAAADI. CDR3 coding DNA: TGCGCCAGCAGTGAGCCTGGGCAGTGGACAGATACGCAGTATTTT. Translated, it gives CASSEPGQWTDTQYF.

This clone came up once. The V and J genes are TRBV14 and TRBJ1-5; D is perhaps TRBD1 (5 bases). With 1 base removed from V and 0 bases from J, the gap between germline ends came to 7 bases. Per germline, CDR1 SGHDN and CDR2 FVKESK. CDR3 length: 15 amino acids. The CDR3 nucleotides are TGTGCCAGCAGCCAAGGGGGGGGTAGCAATCAGCCCCAGCATTTT. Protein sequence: CASSQGGGSNQPQHF.

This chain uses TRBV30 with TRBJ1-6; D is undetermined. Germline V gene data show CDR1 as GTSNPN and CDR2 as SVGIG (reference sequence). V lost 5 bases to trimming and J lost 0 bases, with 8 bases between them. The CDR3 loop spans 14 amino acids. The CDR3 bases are TGTGCCTGGGACCCGAGCTCCTATAATTCACCCCTCCACTTT. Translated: CAWDPSSYNSPLHF.

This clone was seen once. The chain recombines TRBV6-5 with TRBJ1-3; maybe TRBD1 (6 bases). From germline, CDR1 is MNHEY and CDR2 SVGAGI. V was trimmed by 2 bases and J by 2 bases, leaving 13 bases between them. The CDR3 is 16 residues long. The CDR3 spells CASSYTNRVPGNTIYF. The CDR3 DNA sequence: TGTGCCAGCAGTTACACAAACAGGGTCCCTGGAAACACCATATATTTT.

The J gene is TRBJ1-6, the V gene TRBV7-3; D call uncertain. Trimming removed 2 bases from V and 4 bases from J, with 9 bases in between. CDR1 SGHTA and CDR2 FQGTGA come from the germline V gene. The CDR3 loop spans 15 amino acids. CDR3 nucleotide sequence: TGTGCCAGCAGCTTAGGACGGGATTATAATTCACCCCTCCACTTT. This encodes CASSLGRDYNSPLHF.